Reported below is one T cell receptor beta chain. The repertoire was sequenced with immunoSEQ multiplex PCR; TCRdb's copy has only in-frame clones and lacks some. The table has 200,000 to 300,000 clones, about four fifths seen once. This sample is drawn from a study of blood T cell repertoires in COVID-19. There are 14 residues in the CDR3. V was clipped by 0 bases and J by 11 bases; unmatched bases: 9. Germline V gene sequence: CDR1 GTSNPN, CDR2 SVGIG (reference sequence). The sequenced sample was peripheral blood. This receptor was taken from a man between 45 and 60 years old with acute or convalescent COVID-19. The chain uses TRBV30 and TRBJ1-3; 8 bases are shared with TRBD1. CDR3 bases: TGTGCCTGGAGTGTTGCCGGGACAGGTTCCTCCATATATTTT. This gives the protein CAWSVAGTGSSIYF.